These 2 T cell receptor delta chains share one sample of origin, sequenced in a study of gamma-delta chains in newborns, infants, children (dated by TCRdb to between 2017 and 2020). Sequenced using an Illumina MiSeq. TCRdb processed the public reads again with the CATT caller, after which rows with matching DNA were combined. Recorded for this sample are 10,000 to 14,000 delta-chain clones; about 8.8% of them occurred a single time. The ten largest account for around 3.8% of the sample. Sample: blood. The receptors originated from a child who was a newborn, infant or young child, either healthy, febrile or measles-vaccinated (not recorded which).

The chain employs TRDV2 and TRDJ1, with TRDD3 matching over 11 bases. The CDR3 contains 18 residues. From germline, CDR1 is GEAIGNYY and CDR2 EKD. The ends lost 4 bases at V and 0 bases at J; junction bases unmatched: 12. This CDR3 is CACDQLLGDKWYTDKLIF. DNA of the CDR3: TGTGCCTGTGATCAGTTACTGGGGGATAAATGGTACACCGATAAACTCATCTTT.

The chain recombines TRDV2 with TRDJ1; tentative D call: TRDD3 (6 bases). CDR3 length: 16 amino acids. V was shortened by 0 bases and J by 1 base, with 14 bases between the two germline ends. Germline V lookup: CDR1 GEAIGNYY, CDR2 EKD. The CDR3, as DNA: TGTGCCTGTGACACCGTTTCTGGGGCGTTCACCGATAAACTCATCTTT. It encodes CACDTVSGAFTDKLIF.